Included here is one TCR beta chain sequence, with context. This record comes from a study of blood T cell repertoires in COVID-19. Whole-study context: There were acute and convalescent COVID-19 samples, and they came from the United States, Italy and Spain. PBMCs, B-cell-depleted T cells, or T cells provided the cDNA or gDNA that made up the material.

Under the authors' procedure: By means of reference gene primer amplification, nucleated cell counts were estimated. Repertoires were generated with immunoSEQ multiplex PCR, while TCRdb's copy carries only in-frame clones and drops some. That table supplies the V and J calls and clone size; D and trimming were determined from the DNA. The profile shows over 110,000 clones, about four fifths of them singletons. The sample comprised peripheral blood. The source is a man aged 65-85 years who had recovered from COVID-19.

Here the CDR3 DNA reads TGCAGTGCTAGTAAGCACGAGGGTGGGAATGAGCAGTTCTTC. Encoded protein: CSASKHEGGNEQFF. The chain carries TRBV20-1 and TRBJ2-1, with D possibly being TRBD2 (5 bases). V was clipped by 3 bases and J by 7 bases, with 16 bases between them. The V gene's germline CDR1 is DFQATT and CDR2 SNEGSKA (reference sequence). The CDR3 covers 14 residues.